Shown below are 5 T cell receptor beta chains from a single sample sequenced in a study of read filtering for tumor transcriptome and immune sequencing. The library was built from approximately 400 ng RNA with molecular barcoded adaptors for alpha/delta and beta/gamma chains. In TCRdb, the reads were re-called with MiXCR into one record per CDR3 protein. The data contain some 120,000 distinct CDR3 sequences, 10% to 15% of them seen just once; the ten biggest clones take up approximately 10%. The sample taken for sequencing was a population of CD138-negative cells sorted from bone marrow. These receptors were taken from a donor over 35 with multiple myeloma.

This clonotype has ten or more counts. The genes are TRBV3-1 and TRBJ2-1, with 8 bases fitting TRBD2. The germline gives CDR1 LGHDT, CDR2 YNNKEL (reference sequence). The CDR3 has 15 residues. Losses at the gene ends were 6 bases for V and 2 bases for J; bases not matched to a gene: 6. The CDR3 region has the DNA TGTGCCAGCAGTCAGAGCGGGGGCGCCTACAATGAGCAGTTCTTC. This gives the protein CASSQSGGAYNEQFF.

Worth noting for this clonotype: An end of the junction does not agree with germline; a read error may underlie this. The chain has TRBV6-1 and TRBJ2-3; 7 nucleotides match TRBD2. The length of the CDR3 is 11 residues. From germline, CDR1 is MNHNS and CDR2 SASEGT. CDR3 residues: CASSLAEDVHF. The CDR3 DNA sequence: TGTGCCAGCAGTCTAGCGGAGGACGTGCATTTT.

This clonotype was observed many times. The V call is TRBV20-1, the J call TRBJ2-7, with a weak D call TRBD1 (6 bases). Germline V gene data show CDR1 as DFQATT and CDR2 as SNEGSKA (reference sequence). The CDR3 runs to 14 residues. V lost 6 bases and J 4 bases, leaving 19 bases between the germline ends. Here the CDR3 reads CSAPTPDSQYEQYF. DNA for the CDR3: TGCAGTGCCCCCACTCCGGACAGCCAGTACGAGCAGTACTTC.

This clonotype was seen at least ten times. This rearrangement joins TRBV11-2 to TRBJ2-5; possibly TRBD2 for D (6 bases). Germline loops: CDR1 SGHAT, CDR2 FQNNGV. V was trimmed by 0 bases and J by 5 bases, leaving 13 bases between them. The CDR3 is made up of 15 amino acids. DNA for the CDR3: TGTGCCAGCAGCTTAGAAGGTGGGGAGGAGGAGACCCAGTACTTC. It translates to CASSLEGGEEETQYF.

This clonotype was detected many times. CDR3 residues: CASSLSGLANNEQFF. CDR3 sequence (DNA): TGTGCCAGCAGCTTAAGTGGACTAGCGAACAATGAGCAGTTCTTC. This chain links TRBV7-9 with TRBJ2-1, with 9 bases aligning to TRBD2. The CDR3 runs to 15 residues. The V and J ends lost 2 bases and 5 bases, in that order; junction bases with no gene match: 4. Per the germline V gene, CDR1 is SEHNR and CDR2 is FQNEAQ (reference sequence). Full variable domain (rest looked up from reference TRBV7-9 and TRBJ2-1): DTGVSQNPRHKITKRGQNVTFRCDPISEHNRLYWYRQTLGQGPEFLTYFQNEAQLEKSRLLSDRFSAERPKGSFSTLEIQRTEQGDSAMYLCASSLSGLANNEQFFGPGTRLTVL.